This T cell receptor beta chain came from a study of CD4 T cells in relation to SARS-CoV-2 and coronaviruses. Unexposed donor CD4+ T cells date from 2011-2018, before the COVID-19 pandemic. Isolation of CD4+ T cells took place after about eleven days in culture. Germline V lookup: CDR1 MGHRA, CDR2 YSYEKL. CDR3 size: 16 residues. Germline trimming cut 4 bases from V and 10 bases from J; bases unmatched to any gene: 16. Worth noting for this clone: Its antigen is unidentified.

Generated by immunoSEQ multiplex PCR, the TCRdb table keeps only in-frame clones and is missing some. The profile shows 18,000 or so clones, around 67% of them singletons. The genes are TRBV4-1 and TRBJ2-1, with 7 bases identical to TRBD2. Specimen: CD4+ T cells from PBMCs, cultured in vitro. This clonotype was obtained from a human donor in good health. The CDR3 loop reads CASSLRPGPSGGEQFF. DNA for the CDR3: TGCGCCAGCAGCCTCAGGCCGGGCCCTTCCGGGGGGGAGCAGTTCTTC.